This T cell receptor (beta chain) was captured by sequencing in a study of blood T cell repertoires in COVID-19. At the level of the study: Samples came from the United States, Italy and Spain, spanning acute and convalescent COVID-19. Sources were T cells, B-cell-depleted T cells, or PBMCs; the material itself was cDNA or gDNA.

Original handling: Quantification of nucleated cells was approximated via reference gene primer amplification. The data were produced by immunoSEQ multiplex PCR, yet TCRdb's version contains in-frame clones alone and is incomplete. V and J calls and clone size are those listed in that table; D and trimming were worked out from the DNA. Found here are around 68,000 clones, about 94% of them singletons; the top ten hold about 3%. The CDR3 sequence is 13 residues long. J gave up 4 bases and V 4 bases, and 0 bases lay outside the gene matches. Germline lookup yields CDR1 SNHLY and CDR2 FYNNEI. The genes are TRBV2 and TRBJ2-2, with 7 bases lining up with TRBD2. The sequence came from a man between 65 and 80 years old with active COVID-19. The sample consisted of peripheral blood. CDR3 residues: CASSGEGTGELFF. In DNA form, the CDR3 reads TGTGCCAGCAGTGGGGAGGGCACCGGGGAGCTGTTTTTT.